The rows below give T cell receptor beta chains drawn from one sample of a study of T cell responses to AZD1222 COVID-19 vaccine. TCRdb keeps only in-frame clones here, not all; method: immunoSEQ multiplex PCR. This sample has some 80,000 clones; around 85% occur once, and the top ten carry 6% to 9%. Specimen: peripheral blood, collected on day 0 of AZD1222 vaccination. Receptors were obtained from an adult in good health. The CDR3 runs from the conserved cysteine through the conserved F or W. Fields, in order: V gene, D gene, clone size, J gene, CDR3 DNA, CDR3 protein. A D gene is named only where the DNA matches it firmly. Only some rows state a clone size, as once, few, many or a class for expanded clones.

v_call: TRBV3-1/TRBV3-2
d_call: -
clone_size: -
j_call: TRBJ1-6
cdr3_nt: TGTGCCAGCAGCCCAAATAATTCACCCCTCCACTTT
cdr3_aa: CASSPNNSPLHF

v_call: TRBV19
d_call: TRBD2
clone_size: -
j_call: TRBJ2-2
cdr3_nt: TGTGCCAGTAGTCTCGGACTAGCGGTTAACACCGGGGAGCTGTTTTTT
cdr3_aa: CASSLGLAVNTGELFF

v_call: TRBV6-5
d_call: TRBD1
clone_size: -
j_call: TRBJ1-3
cdr3_nt: TGTGCCAGCAAGAGGGACAGAACTGGAAACACCATATATTTT
cdr3_aa: CASKRDRTGNTIYF

v_call: TRBV11-3
d_call: -
clone_size: -
j_call: TRBJ1-6
cdr3_nt: TGTGCCAGCAGCTTAACCTCCCGTGATTCACCCCTCCACTTT
cdr3_aa: CASSLTSRDSPLHF

v_call: TRBV5-8
d_call: -
clone_size: -
j_call: TRBJ1-5
cdr3_nt: TGTGCCAGCAGCCCTCTCGCGACAGCCTTTAATCAGCCCCAGCATTTT
cdr3_aa: CASSPLATAFNQPQHF

v_call: TRBV7-2
d_call: -
clone_size: -
j_call: TRBJ2-7
cdr3_nt: TGTGCCAGCAGCATAGCAAACTCCTACGAGCAGTACTTC
cdr3_aa: CASSIANSYEQYF

v_call: TRBV30
d_call: -
clone_size: -
j_call: TRBJ1-2
cdr3_nt: TGTGCCTGGAGCCCCTCAAACGTCAACTATGGCTACACCTTC
cdr3_aa: CAWSPSNVNYGYTF

v_call: TRBV4-2
d_call: -
clone_size: -
j_call: TRBJ2-5
cdr3_nt: TGTGCCAGCAGCCAAGAGATCTGGGGGCAAGAGACCCAGTACTTC
cdr3_aa: CASSQEIWGQETQYF

v_call: TRBV11-2
d_call: -
clone_size: -
j_call: TRBJ2-7
cdr3_nt: TGTGCCAGCAGCTTAGGGGGCAGGGGCAGGTACGAGCAGTACTTC
cdr3_aa: CASSLGGRGRYEQYF

v_call: TRBV6-2/TRBV6-3
d_call: TRBD2
clone_size: -
j_call: TRBJ2-7
cdr3_nt: TGTGCCAGCAGTGGGACACTAGGACTAGCGGGAGTCTACGAGCAGTACTTC
cdr3_aa: CASSGTLGLAGVYEQYF

v_call: TRBV5-1
d_call: TRBD1
clone_size: once
j_call: TRBJ2-7
cdr3_nt: TGCGCCAGCAGCCCGACAGGGGGCGGGTACGAGCAGTACTTC
cdr3_aa: CASSPTGGGYEQYF

v_call: TRBV18
d_call: TRBD1
clone_size: few
j_call: TRBJ2-4
cdr3_nt: TGTGCCAGCTCACCGACCGGGACAGGGGCGAACATTCAGTACTTC
cdr3_aa: CASSPTGTGANIQYF

v_call: TRBV19
d_call: -
clone_size: -
j_call: TRBJ2-1
cdr3_nt: TGTGCCAGTAGTAAAGACAGGCTAGACTACAATGAGCAGTTCTTC
cdr3_aa: CASSKDRLDYNEQFF

v_call: TRBV7-3
d_call: TRBD1
clone_size: -
j_call: TRBJ1-2
cdr3_nt: TGTGCCAGCAGCAGAACCGGGACAGCCAACTATGGCTACACCTTC
cdr3_aa: CASSRTGTANYGYTF

v_call: TRBV19
d_call: -
clone_size: -
j_call: TRBJ2-7
cdr3_nt: TGTGCCAGTAGTTCACAAGGGGGAACGACCTACGAGCAGTACTTC
cdr3_aa: CASSSQGGTTYEQYF

v_call: TRBV18
d_call: TRBD2
clone_size: -
j_call: TRBJ2-1
cdr3_nt: TGTGCCAGCTCACCCCCGGGACTAGCGGGAGGGGCCCAGTTCTTC
cdr3_aa: CASSPPGLAGGAQFF

v_call: TRBV20-1
d_call: -
clone_size: -
j_call: TRBJ1-5
cdr3_nt: TGCAGTGCTAGTGACGGGGCTTTTCAGCCCCAGCATTTT
cdr3_aa: CSASDGAFQPQHF

v_call: TRBV10-3
d_call: TRBD1
clone_size: -
j_call: TRBJ1-5
cdr3_nt: TGTGCCATCAGTGAGACAGGGGATGGGCAGCCCCAGCATTTT
cdr3_aa: CAISETGDGQPQHF

v_call: TRBV27
d_call: TRBD1
clone_size: -
j_call: TRBJ2-2
cdr3_nt: TGTGCCAGCAGTCGGGACAGGCAAACCGGGGAGCTGTTTTTT
cdr3_aa: CASSRDRQTGELFF

v_call: TRBV28
d_call: -
clone_size: -
j_call: TRBJ2-7
cdr3_nt: TGTGCCAGCAGTACTCTTCCGGGACACAACCAGTACTTC
cdr3_aa: CASSTLPGHNQYF

v_call: TRBV2
d_call: -
clone_size: -
j_call: TRBJ2-7
cdr3_nt: TGTGCCAGCAGACAAACAGATACGACTTCTGGGGAGCAGTACTTC
cdr3_aa: CASRQTDTTSGEQYF

v_call: TRBV28
d_call: TRBD1
clone_size: once
j_call: TRBJ2-7
cdr3_nt: TGTGCCAGCAGTTTGTTACAGGGGAAGTACGAGCAGTACTTC
cdr3_aa: CASSLLQGKYEQYF

v_call: TRBV6-5
d_call: TRBD1
clone_size: -
j_call: TRBJ2-7
cdr3_nt: TGTGCCAGCAGTACCCCACAGGGGGGTTCCTACGAGCAGTACTTC
cdr3_aa: CASSTPQGGSYEQYF

v_call: TRBV3-1/TRBV3-2
d_call: TRBD2
clone_size: -
j_call: TRBJ2-7
cdr3_nt: TGTGCCAGCAGCCTAGGACTAGCGGGGGGGCCTCGGTACGAGCAGTACTTC
cdr3_aa: CASSLGLAGGPRYEQYF

v_call: TRBV18
d_call: -
clone_size: -
j_call: TRBJ1-3
cdr3_nt: TGTGCCAGTTCGGGGAGGGTCAGAACTGGAAACACCATATATTTT
cdr3_aa: CASSGRVRTGNTIYF

v_call: TRBV4-3
d_call: TRBD2
clone_size: -
j_call: TRBJ2-7
cdr3_nt: TGCGCCAGCAGCCAAGGCCTGGGGGGGGATTTCTACGAGCAGTACTTC
cdr3_aa: CASSQGLGGDFYEQYF

v_call: TRBV29-1
d_call: TRBD2
clone_size: -
j_call: TRBJ2-3
cdr3_nt: TGCAGCGTGGGGACTAGCGCTGTTCCAGATACGCAGTATTTT
cdr3_aa: CSVGTSAVPDTQYF

v_call: TRBV19
d_call: -
clone_size: -
j_call: TRBJ1-1
cdr3_nt: TGTGCCAGTTCGACCGTGCGTGGAGCTGAAGCTTTCTTT
cdr3_aa: CASSTVRGAEAFF

v_call: TRBV28
d_call: -
clone_size: many
j_call: TRBJ1-2
cdr3_nt: TGTGCCAGCAGTAGCCCACAGCTCTATGGCTACACCTTC
cdr3_aa: CASSSPQLYGYTF

v_call: TRBV9
d_call: TRBD2
clone_size: -
j_call: TRBJ2-7
cdr3_nt: TGTGCCAGCAGCGCGGGGGGGCCGAACTCCTACGAGCAGTACTTC
cdr3_aa: CASSAGGPNSYEQYF